Listed here are 8 T cell receptor beta chains from one sample, sequenced in a study of T cell responses to AZD1222 COVID-19 vaccine. Clones were read by immunoSEQ multiplex PCR, and TCRdb kept only the in-frame ones, dropping some. The table has about 150,000 clones, around 90% seen once. Sequences were derived from peripheral blood, sampled on day 0 of AZD1222 vaccination. The receptors here all came from an adult in good health.

The chain couples TRBV9 to TRBJ2-7; D remains ambiguous. Germline CDR1 and CDR2: SGDLS and YYNGEE. The germline V and J ends were trimmed by 0 bases and 5 bases, with 9 bases remaining between them. The CDR3 totals 13 residues. The CDR3 bases are TGTGCCAGCAGCGTAGCCGGACGCGACGAGCAGTACTTC. It is translated as CASSVAGRDEQYF. Full variable domain (rest looked up from reference TRBV9 and TRBJ2-7): DSGVTQTPKHLITATGQRVTLRCSPRSGDLSVYWYQQSLDQGLQFLIQYYNGEERAKGNILERFSAQQFPDLHSELNLSSLELGDSALYFCASSVAGRDEQYFGPGTRLTVT.

The genes are TRBV2 and TRBJ2-7, with TRBD2 as a possible D gene (6 bases). CDR1 SNHLY and CDR2 FYNNEI come from the germline V gene. Trimming cost V 8 bases and J 3 bases, with 14 bases left between them. This CDR3 contains 13 residues. CDR3 sequence (DNA): TGTGCCAGCGCCCCGGAGGGGCTCTACGAGCAGTACTTC. Encoded protein: CASAPEGLYEQYF.

This clone appeared a few times. The chain links TRBV18 to TRBJ1-2, with D perhaps TRBD1 (5 bases). Trimming stripped 4 bases from V and 5 bases from J, with 11 bases between. The germline V gene has CDR1 KGHSH and CDR2 LQKENI. There are 13 residues in the CDR3. The DNA for the CDR3 is TGTGCCAGCTCACAGGGGACCTATTATGGCTACACCTTC. Translating gives CASSQGTYYGYTF.

This clone was found a few times. This rearrangement joins TRBV6-5 to TRBJ1-5; D is perhaps TRBD1 (6 bases). This CDR3 is built from 13 residues. The V end was cut by 6 bases, the J end by 7 bases, with 13 bases between. CDR1 and CDR2 (germline): MNHEY, SVGAGI. CDR3 DNA sequence: TGTGCCAGCAGCCTAACAGGGAGGCAGCCCCAGCATTTT. Translated, it gives CASSLTGRQPQHF.

V usage is TRBV7-2 and J usage is TRBJ1-2; D gene ambiguous. The CDR3 runs to 12 residues. Deletions cut 4 bases from V and 5 bases from J, with 8 bases between. Germline lookup yields CDR1 SGHTA and CDR2 FQGNSA. CDR3 residues: CASSSDRYGYTF. Here the CDR3 DNA reads TGTGCCAGCAGCTCTGACCGATATGGCTACACCTTC.

V usage is TRBV18 and J usage is TRBJ1-5; D ambiguous. CDR3 length: 13 amino acids. Between the trimmed V and J ends, which lost 3 bases and 4 bases, there was a span of 7 bases. CDR1 and CDR2 from the germline V gene are KGHSH and LQKENI. The CDR3 sequence is CASSPSDNQPQHF. CDR3 bases: TGTGCCAGCTCACCGTCAGATAATCAGCCCCAGCATTTT.

The CDR3, as DNA: TGTGCCAGCACCCTAGTCGGGAGAGGCAATGAGCAGTTCTTC. Amino acids: CASTLVGRGNEQFF. The chain combines TRBV28 with TRBJ2-1; TRBD2 is a possible D gene (6 bases). This CDR3 has 14 residues. Germline V gives CDR1 MDHEN, CDR2 SYDVKM. V dropped 7 bases and J dropped 6 bases, with 16 bases sitting between them.

The rearrangement uses TRBV7-9 and TRBJ1-5, with D tentatively TRBD1 (5 bases). Per the germline V gene, CDR1 is SEHNR and CDR2 is FQNEAQ (reference sequence). CDR3 length equals 17 residues. The V gene lost 4 bases and the J gene lost 1 base, with 17 bases spanning the gap. The CDR3 DNA follows: TGTGCCAGCAGCTCACGTGGGGGGACGGCGAGCAATCAGCCCCAGCATTTT. Translating gives CASSSRGGTASNQPQHF.